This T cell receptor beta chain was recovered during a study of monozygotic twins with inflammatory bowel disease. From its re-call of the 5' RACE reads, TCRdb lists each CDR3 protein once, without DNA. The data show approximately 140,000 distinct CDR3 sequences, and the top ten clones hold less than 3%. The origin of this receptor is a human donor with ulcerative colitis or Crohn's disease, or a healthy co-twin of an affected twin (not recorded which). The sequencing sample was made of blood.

The CDR3 here is CAWRDCGGGETQYF. The J gene is TRBJ2-5, the V gene TRBV30; TCRdb's assignment of TRBD1 cannot be checked, as there is no DNA. This CDR3 is 14 amino acids long. Germline CDR1 is GTSNPN and CDR2 is SVGIG (reference sequence). Full variable domain (rest looked up from reference TRBV30 and TRBJ2-5): SQTIHQWPATLVQPVGSPLSLECTVEGTSNPNLYWYRQAAGRGLQLLFYSVGIGQISSEVPQNLSASRPQDRQFILSSKKLLLSDSGFYLCAWRDCGGGETQYFGPGTRLLVL.